Listed below are T cell receptor beta chains from one sample, sequenced in a study of blood T cell repertoires in COVID-19. Clones were sequenced by immunoSEQ multiplex PCR, and TCRdb holds only the in-frame ones, with some missing. The table has tens of thousands of clones, 75% to 80% seen once. Source material: peripheral blood. The receptors were sampled from a man in his sixties or seventies with COVID-19, enrolled during active disease. The CDR3 runs from the conserved cysteine through the conserved F or W. A D gene is named only where the DNA matches it firmly. Size is omitted from some rows. Given values are once, few, many or a class for expanded clones.

v_gene	d_gene	j_gene	abundance	len	CDR3nt	CDR3aa
TRBV4-2	TRBD2	TRBJ2-5	-	15	TGTGCCAGCAGCCAAGACGGGGGGGATCAAGAGACCCAGTACTTC	CASSQDGGDQETQYF
TRBV10-3	TRBD1	TRBJ1-5	once	13	TGTGCCACCGGGACAGGGGACAATCAGCCCCAGCATTTT	CATGTGDNQPQHF
TRBV4-2	TRBD1	TRBJ2-7	-	16	TGTGCCAGCAGCCAAGCTGAGAGACAGGGGCCCTACGAGCAGTACTTC	CASSQAERQGPYEQYF
TRBV7-2	-	TRBJ2-7	few	14	TGTGCCAGCAGCTTCGGGCTAGCGCGACACGAGCAGTACTTC	CASSFGLARHEQYF
TRBV7-2	-	TRBJ1-6	-	15	TGTGCCAGCAGCTTAGCGCGTCAGGGATTGTCACCCCTCCACTTT	CASSLARQGLSPLHF
TRBV12-3/TRBV12-4	-	TRBJ2-1	-	11	TGTGCCAGCGTTGCGCGCAATGAGCAGTTCTTC	CASVARNEQFF
TRBV19	TRBD1	TRBJ1-2	-	14	TGTGCCAGTATCAACAGGGGTAGTGATTATGGCTACACCTTC	CASINRGSDYGYTF
TRBV28	-	TRBJ2-7	once	11	TGTGCCAGCAGTTTAGGTAGAGAGCAGTACTTC	CASSLGREQYF
TRBV30	-	TRBJ2-7	-	11	TGTGCCTGGAGCCGCGGGGTCGAGCAGTACTTC	CAWSRGVEQYF
TRBV19	-	TRBJ1-2	once	15	TGTGCCAGTAGTATAGGGGGCAACAGAAACTATGGCTACACCTTC	CASSIGGNRNYGYTF
TRBV6-5	-	TRBJ1-4	-	14	TGTGCCAGCAGTCGGGACATCGTGAATGAAAAACTGTTTTTT	CASSRDIVNEKLFF
TRBV6-2/TRBV6-3	-	TRBJ1-2	-	15	TGTGCCAGCAGTTACCCTGTTACAGGAAACTATGGCTACACCTTC	CASSYPVTGNYGYTF
TRBV6-6	-	TRBJ2-6	-	14	TGTGCCAGCTTGGCCCTCTCTGGGGCCAACGTCCTGACTTTC	CASLALSGANVLTF
TRBV11-1	TRBD2	TRBJ2-5	-	14	TGTGCCAGCAGCTTAGGACTAGCGCAGGAGACCCAGTACTTC	CASSLGLAQETQYF
TRBV27	TRBD1	TRBJ1-1	few	14	TGTGCCAGCAGTTTGGGTACAGGGGGCACTGAAGCTTTCTTT	CASSLGTGGTEAFF
TRBV3-1/TRBV3-2	TRBD2	TRBJ2-7	-	17	TGTGCCAGCAGCCAGGGGCCGGGGGGTCAAGGCCCTTACGAGCAGTACTTC	CASSQGPGGQGPYEQYF
TRBV28	TRBD2	TRBJ2-7	-	13	TGTGCCAGCACTGGACTAGCCTTCAACGAGCAGTACTTC	CASTGLAFNEQYF
TRBV15	TRBD1	TRBJ1-3	-	15	TGTGCCACCAGCAGGGAAGACAGGGCTGGAAACACCATATATTTT	CATSREDRAGNTIYF
TRBV7-9	-	TRBJ2-7	-	15	TGTGCCAGCAGCTTAGTAGGGGCCGGCTCCTACGAGCAGTACTTC	CASSLVGAGSYEQYF
TRBV4-1	-	TRBJ1-1	-	19	TGCGCCAGCAGCCAAGGGCGGGCAGGGGAGTATTCTTTGAACACTGAAGCTTTCTTT	CASSQGRAGEYSLNTEAFF
TRBV6-6	-	TRBJ2-7	-	12	TGTGCCAGCAGTTACACTAACGGCGAGCAGTACTTC	CASSYTNGEQYF
TRBV10-3	-	TRBJ2-7	-	14	TGTGCCATTTCGGACGCTGGGGCAGGCTACGAGCAGTACTTC	CAISDAGAGYEQYF
TRBV7-9	-	TRBJ2-7	once	12	TGTGCCAGCAGCACACAGGGCTACGAGCAGTACTTC	CASSTQGYEQYF
TRBV3-1/TRBV3-2	-	TRBJ1-2	-	13	TGTGCCAGCAGCCAGTTGAGAAACTATGGCTACACCTTC	CASSQLRNYGYTF
TRBV6-6	TRBD2	TRBJ2-5	-	15	TGTGCCAGCAGTTACAGGACTAGCGGCCAAGAGACCCAGTACTTC	CASSYRTSGQETQYF
TRBV6-5	-	TRBJ2-1	-	15	TGTGCCAGCAGTTCGTCCGGGACATACTACAATGAGCAGTTCTTC	CASSSSGTYYNEQFF
TRBV6-5	TRBD2	TRBJ2-7	-	14	TGTGCCACCCGAGGACTAGCGGGGGCTAGGGAGCAGTACTTC	CATRGLAGAREQYF